A single sample gave rise to the 24 T cell receptor beta chains below, sequenced in a study of blood T cell repertoires in COVID-19. Profiled with immunoSEQ multiplex PCR; TCRdb holds only in-frame clones, not every one. Of around 230,000 clones listed, roughly 90% are singletons. Sequencing was carried out using peripheral blood. The receptors derive from a man between 60 and 70 years old who had recovered from COVID-19.

The CDR3 spells CASSPGAYNSPLHF. The CDR3 coding sequence is TGTGCCAGCAGCCCGGGGGCCTATAATTCACCCCTCCACTTT. This chain links TRBV7-2 with TRBJ1-6; weak D call: TRBD1 (5 bases). V gave up 5 bases and J gave up 2 bases, with 7 bases separating them. The CDR3 covers 14 residues. In germline, CDR1 is SGHTA, CDR2 FQGNSA. Together with reference TRBV7-2 and TRBJ1-6, the CDR3 gives the full variable domain: GAGVSQSPSNKVTEKGKDVELRCDPISGHTALYWYRQSLGQGLEFLIYFQGNSAPDKSGLPSDRFSAERTGGSVSTLTIQRTQQEDSAVYLCASSPGAYNSPLHFGNGTRLTVT.

The chain uses TRBV19 and TRBJ1-1, with a possible D match to TRBD1 (6 bases). The CDR3 is made up of 13 amino acids. V was pared by 5 bases and J by 5 bases, with 12 bases between. Germline V gene lookup returns CDR1 LNHDA and CDR2 SQIVND (reference sequence). The CDR3: CASSVQGITEAFF. DNA of the CDR3: TGTGCCAGTAGTGTACAGGGAATAACTGAAGCTTTCTTT.

The chain is built from TRBV5-1 and TRBJ2-5, with 11 bases matching TRBD2. Germline CDR1 is SGHRS and CDR2 is YFSETQ. Trimming at V came to 0 bases and at J to 6 bases, leaving 7 bases not matched to a gene. The length of the CDR3 is 16 residues. CDR3 nucleotides: TGCGCCAGCAGCTTGGCCGTAGCGGGGGGGCGAAAGACCCAGTACTTC. Amino acid sequence: CASSLAVAGGRKTQYF.

The V gene is TRBV28, the J gene TRBJ2-4; D perhaps matches TRBD1 (5 bases). CDR1 and CDR2 from the germline V gene are MDHEN and SYDVKM. The CDR3 runs 14 residues. The V end was cut by 3 bases, the J end by 4 bases, with 10 bases between. DNA for the CDR3: TGTGCCAGCAGTTTTCGGCAGGGTAAAAACATTCAGTACTTC. It translates to CASSFRQGKNIQYF.

The gene calls are TRBV7-8 and TRBJ1-3; D may be TRBD1 (5 bases). Germline-derived CDR1 and CDR2 are SGHVS and FQNEAQ. There are 14 residues in the CDR3. V lost 5 bases, J lost 2 bases, and 10 bases lay in between. CDR3 in amino acids: CASSLAGTGNTIYF. The CDR3 DNA sequence: TGTGCCAGCAGCCTCGCAGGGACTGGAAACACCATATATTTT.

The J gene is TRBJ1-2, the V gene TRBV30, with 10 bases aligning to TRBD1. Losses at the gene ends were 3 bases for V and 4 bases for J; bases not matched to a gene: 5. This CDR3 region has 14 residues. Germline V gene sequence: CDR1 GTSNPN, CDR2 SVGIG (reference sequence). CDR3 nucleotides: TGTGCCTGGAGGGGGGACAGGGGCCTCTATGGCTACACCTTC. Protein sequence: CAWRGDRGLYGYTF.

This clone was counted a few times. The chain combines TRBV7-9 with TRBJ2-3; a possible D gene is TRBD2 (6 bases). Germline lookup yields CDR1 SEHNR and CDR2 FQNEAQ (reference sequence). Trimming shortened V by 7 bases and J by 6 bases, and 23 bases separated the two germline ends. The CDR3 loop spans 16 amino acids. The CDR3 DNA reads TGTGCCAGCACCAATAGGATCGGAGGGGCGGCCGATACGCAGTATTTT. Translated: CASTNRIGGAADTQYF.

The genes are TRBV11-2 and TRBJ2-1; 7 bases agree with TRBD2. Per germline, CDR1 SGHAT and CDR2 FQNNGV. V shed 8 bases and J 1 base; nucleotides not matched to a gene: 5. There are 14 residues in the CDR3. This chain's CDR3 is CASWGGTSYNEQFF. Here the CDR3 DNA reads TGTGCCAGCTGGGGGGGGACTTCCTACAATGAGCAGTTCTTC.

J is TRBJ2-1 and V is TRBV19; no clear D. Germline V lookup: CDR1 LNHDA, CDR2 SQIVND (reference sequence). V dropped 1 base and J dropped 6 bases, with 4 bases sitting between them. The CDR3 loop spans 12 amino acids. CDR3 nucleotide sequence: TGTGCCAGTAGTATAGCGGGCAATGAGCAGTTCTTC. Its translation is CASSIAGNEQFF.

The J gene is TRBJ1-2, the V gene TRBV19; D is ambiguous. The CDR3 spans 14 residues. V was trimmed by 2 bases and J by 2 bases, leaving 9 bases between them. CDR1 and CDR2 from the germline V gene are LNHDA and SQIVND (reference sequence). The chain's CDR3 is CASSISLSNYGYTF. The CDR3 region has the DNA TGTGCCAGTAGTATATCACTGTCGAACTATGGCTACACCTTC.

The chain couples TRBV19 to TRBJ2-1, with D tentatively TRBD2 (7 bases). V was shortened by 1 base and J by 1 base, with 14 bases between the two germline ends. Germline values: CDR1 LNHDA, CDR2 SQIVND (reference sequence). CDR3 length: 17 amino acids. The CDR3 region has the DNA TGTGCCAGTAGTATAGGAGATAGGGGGGGGTCCTACAATGAGCAGTTCTTC. As protein: CASSIGDRGGSYNEQFF.

This chain joins TRBV5-8 and TRBJ1-5, with D unclear. The CDR3 sequence is 14 residues long. V lost 3 bases to trimming and J lost 6 bases, with 13 bases between them. Germline CDR1 is SGHTS and CDR2 is YDEGEE. CDR3 DNA sequence: TGTGCCAGCAGCTACGATAGCCTCCGTCAGCCCCAGCATTTT. Translated, it gives CASSYDSLRQPQHF.

The chain's CDR3 is CASSKQGYGYGYTF. The CDR3 DNA reads TGTGCCAGCAGTAAACAGGGGTACGGCTATGGCTACACCTTC. J is TRBJ1-2 and V is TRBV6-5, with 7 bases fitting TRBD1. V dropped 5 bases and J dropped 4; count of bases not matched to a gene: 7. The germline CDR1 and CDR2 sequences are MNHEY and SVGAGI. The CDR3 runs 14 residues.

This clone has a single count. The rearrangement uses TRBV9 and TRBJ1-2; no clear D gene. This CDR3 region has 15 residues. Trimming removed 0 bases at V and 8 bases at J, with 17 bases between. CDR1 and CDR2 (germline): SGDLS, YYNGEE. The CDR3 is CASSVDGWTPGGYTF. The CDR3 nucleotides are TGTGCCAGCAGCGTAGATGGGTGGACTCCGGGGGGCTACACCTTC. The complete variable domain, with remaining parts taken from reference TRBV9 and TRBJ1-2, reads DSGVTQTPKHLITATGQRVTLRCSPRSGDLSVYWYQQSLDQGLQFLIQYYNGEERAKGNILERFSAQQFPDLHSELNLSSLELGDSALYFCASSVDGWTPGGYTFGSGTRLTVV.

This clone was detected once. The gene calls are TRBV2 and TRBJ1-5, with D possibly matching TRBD1 (5 bases). CDR1 is SNHLY and CDR2 is FYNNEI in the germline V gene. This CDR3 contains 15 residues. The V gene lost 1 base and the J gene lost 2 bases, with 9 bases spanning the gap. CDR3 loop: CASSEGQGGNQPQHF. For the CDR3, the DNA is TGTGCCAGCAGTGAAGGGCAGGGCGGCAATCAGCCCCAGCATTTT. The variable domain in full, with the rest retrieved from reference TRBV2 and TRBJ1-5, is EPEVTQTPSHQVTQMGQEVILRCVPISNHLYFYWYRQILGQKVEFLVSFYNNEISEKSEIFDDQFSVERPDGSNFTLKIRSTKLEDSAMYFCASSEGQGGNQPQHFGDGTRLSIL.

The chain employs TRBV7-6 and TRBJ2-6; 7 bases are shared with TRBD1. Germline trimming cut 5 bases from V and 4 bases from J; bases unmatched to any gene: 8. The CDR3 totals 16 residues. Germline CDR1 and CDR2: SGHVS and FNYEAQ. The CDR3 here is CASSPRTGIGANVLTF. CDR3 nucleotide sequence: TGTGCCAGCAGCCCCAGGACAGGAATCGGGGCCAACGTCCTGACTTTC. Supplemented by reference TRBV7-6 and TRBJ2-6, the full variable domain reads GAGVSQSPRYKVTKRGQDVALRCDPISGHVSLYWYRQALGQGPEFLTYFNYEAQQDKSGLPNDRFSAERPEGSISTLTIQRTEQRDSAMYRCASSPRTGIGANVLTFGAGSRLTVL.

The CDR3 loop reads CASSHTGVNTEAFF. In nucleotides, the CDR3 is TGCGCCAGCAGCCACACAGGGGTGAACACTGAAGCTTTCTTT. The chain is built from TRBV5-1 and TRBJ1-1, with 7 positions matching TRBD1. The CDR3 totals 14 residues. The trim removed 4 bases at V and 0 bases at J, leaving 3 bases unmatched. Germline V gives CDR1 SGHRS, CDR2 YFSETQ.

The rearrangement uses TRBV9 and TRBJ2-3; 12 nucleotides agree with TRBD2. With 3 bases clipped from V and 4 bases from J, the junction kept 6 bases outside the gene matches. CDR3 size: 16 residues. Germline CDR1 reads SGDLS; CDR2 reads YYNGEE. CDR3 in amino acids: CASSARSSGGADTQYF. DNA for the CDR3: TGTGCCAGCAGCGCACGCTCTAGCGGGGGGGCAGATACGCAGTATTTT.

This clone occurred a few times. This sequence joins TRBV6-7 and TRBJ2-6; 8 bases map to TRBD1. TRBV6-7 is filed as an ORF, its function uncertain. Unmatched junction bases numbered 4, after V lost 4 bases and J lost 2 bases. CDR3 length equals 16 residues. The CDR3 bases are TGTGCCAGCAGTTGGACAGGGAAGACTGGGGCCAACGTCCTGACTTTC. It yields the protein CASSWTGKTGANVLTF.

The rearrangement links TRBV12-2 to TRBJ2-4; no DNA check was done on the table's D call, TRBD2. TRBV12-2 corresponds to a pseudogene. This CDR3 is built from 15 residues. The CDR3 here is CASRPHPGAKNIQYF. The CDR3 region has the DNA TGTGCAAGTCGCCCACACCCGGGGGCCAAAAACATTCAGTACTTC.

V usage is TRBV2 and J usage is TRBJ1-2; TRBD1 is a possible D gene (6 bases). The CDR3 is made up of 13 amino acids. Per the germline V gene, CDR1 is SNHLY and CDR2 is FYNNEI. Trimming took off 6 bases at V and 4 bases at J, with 12 bases between the two ends. Here the CDR3 reads CASSHRDTYGYTF. In DNA form, the CDR3 reads TGTGCCAGCAGCCACCGGGACACCTATGGCTACACCTTC.

The gene calls are TRBV15 and TRBJ1-6; D is possibly TRBD1 (6 bases). The germline CDR1 and CDR2 sequences are LNHNV and YYDKDF (reference sequence). V lost 0 bases and J 4 bases, leaving 16 bases between the germline ends. This CDR3 spans 18 amino acids. As DNA, the CDR3 is TGTGCCACCAGCAGAGATGGTCGACGGACAGTATATAATTCACCCCTCCACTTT. Its protein product is CATSRDGRRTVYNSPLHF.

The rearrangement uses TRBV5-6 and TRBJ2-1; 8 positions agree with TRBD2. This CDR3 has 16 residues. Per germline, CDR1 SGHDT and CDR2 YYEEEE. V shed 3 bases and J 7 bases; nucleotides not matched to a gene: 12. The CDR3 protein is CASSWMDGLASNEQFF. DNA for the CDR3: TGTGCCAGCAGCTGGATGGACGGACTAGCTTCTAATGAGCAGTTCTTC. Drawing the rest from reference TRBV5-6 and TRBJ2-1, the complete variable domain is DAGVTQSPTHLIKTRGQQVTLRCSPKSGHDTVSWYQQALGQGPQFIFQYYEEEERQRGNFPDRFSGHQFPNYSSELNVNALLLGDSALYLCASSWMDGLASNEQFFGPGTRLTVL.

The chain links TRBV2 to TRBJ2-1, with TRBD2 as a possible D gene (7 bases). CDR3 size: 15 residues. Germline CDR1 is SNHLY and CDR2 is FYNNEI. V was cut by 8 bases and J by 4 bases, with 18 bases left in between. CDR3: CASSRGGALYNEQFF. The CDR3 coding sequence is TGTGCCAGCTCTAGGGGGGGGGCGTTATACAATGAGCAGTTCTTC.